A selection of T cell receptor beta chains follows, all from one sample in a study of OX40 agonist ivuxolimab in advanced cancers. Only in-frame clones appear in the TCRdb table, and some are missing; sequencing was by immunoSEQ multiplex PCR. The sample records tens of thousands of clones, about 85% being singletons. The source material was CD4+ or CD8+ T cells sorted from blood, sampled in a trial of the OX40 agonist ivuxolimab. The receptor source for this set is an adult with an advanced solid tumor such as melanoma, head and neck, liver or kidney cancer. Each CDR3 is given with its conserved first and last residue. The D gene is left open where the match is weak. Size is stated for part of the rows, as once, few or many counts, or as a class when the clone is expanded.

abundance | j_gene | v_gene | d_gene | CDR3aa | CDR3nt
few | TRBJ1-5 | TRBV6-5 | - | CASSYSQAQPQHF | TGTGCCAGCAGTTACTCACAGGCGCAGCCCCAGCATTTT
- | TRBJ2-7 | TRBV7-2 | - | CASSLTTGGVYEQYF | TGTGCCAGCAGCTTGACGACTGGGGGAGTCTACGAGCAGTACTTC
- | TRBJ2-7 | TRBV10-3 | - | CATEGTDTYEQYF | TGTGCCACCGAGGGGACGGACACCTACGAGCAGTACTTC
- | TRBJ2-5 | TRBV6-5 | - | CASSWGGNQETQYF | TGTGCCAGCAGTTGGGGTGGTAACCAAGAGACCCAGTACTTC
once | TRBJ2-7 | TRBV19 | - | CASSIYQSTYF | TGTGCCAGTAGTATCTATCAGTCCACGTACTTC
- | TRBJ2-1 | TRBV7-3 | - | CASRLDGYNEQFF | TGTGCCAGCAGGTTGGACGGGTACAATGAGCAGTTCTTC
few | TRBJ1-1 | TRBV11-3 | - | CASSPYGPGEAFF | TGTGCCAGCAGCCCTTACGGGCCAGGTGAAGCTTTCTTT
- | TRBJ1-1 | TRBV6-6 | - | CASSDGGRNTEAFF | TGTGCCAGCAGTGACGGGGGCAGGAACACTGAAGCTTTCTTT
- | TRBJ1-1 | TRBV5-1 | - | CASSVGTGISHLTEAFF | TGCGCCAGCAGCGTGGGAACAGGGATCTCACATTTGACTGAAGCTTTCTTT
- | TRBJ1-2 | TRBV5-1 | - | CASRYRTASYGYTF | TGCGCCAGCAGATACAGGACGGCTAGCTATGGCTACACCTTC
- | TRBJ1-1 | TRBV7-3 | TRBD1 | CASRSQGDTEAFF | TGTGCCAGCAGGTCTCAGGGGGACACTGAAGCTTTCTTT
few | TRBJ1-1 | TRBV7-9 | - | CASSSPPWFGRGRGTEAFF | TGTGCCAGCAGCTCGCCCCCTTGGTTTGGAAGGGGACGTGGCACTGAAGCTTTCTTT
- | TRBJ2-6 | TRBV12-5 | - | CASGLTGANVLTF | TGTGCTAGTGGTTTGACTGGGGCCAACGTCCTGACTTTC
many | TRBJ2-7 | TRBV27 | TRBD2 | CASSTPWGGVYEQYF | TGTGCCAGCAGTACCCCATGGGGGGGGGTGTACGAGCAGTACTTC
- | TRBJ2-3 | TRBV5-6 | - | CASSPRATDTQYF | TGTGCCAGCAGCCCCCGAGCCACAGATACGCAGTATTTT
- | TRBJ1-6 | TRBV5-8 | - | CASSLGHSSPLHF | TGTGCCAGCAGCTTGGGACATTCCTCACCCCTCCACTTT
- | TRBJ2-5 | TRBV2 | - | CASSDSGQETQYF | TGTGCCAGCAGTGATTCAGGGCAAGAGACCCAGTACTTC